This T cell receptor (beta chain) was identified during a study of T cell repertoires in ileal Crohn's disease. The overall study: The M0 sample came from the inflamed ileal portion of the resected specimen. Study conclusions and caveats: Sorted CD8 T cells held more high-frequency clones than CD4.

Time point specified: inflamed ileum from the surgical specimen. Patients were adults with ileal or ileocolonic Crohn's disease needing resection. Produced via immunoSEQ multiplex PCR; TCRdb's table is partial and in-frame only. The data show 15,000 to 20,000 clones, about 80% seen once. The CDR3 totals 13 residues. J was trimmed by 12 bases and V by 6 bases; bases with no gene match: 10. The germline V gene has CDR1 MNHNY and CDR2 SVGAGI (reference sequence). Regarding this clone: Its antigen is not known.

The V gene is TRBV6-6, the J gene TRBJ1-4, with 7 bases aligning to TRBD1. The receptor's source is an adult with Crohn's disease. The material sequenced was ileal tissue. CDR3 DNA: TGTGCCAGCAGCCCACAACGACAGGGACAACTGTTTTTT. It specifies CASSPQRQGQLFF.